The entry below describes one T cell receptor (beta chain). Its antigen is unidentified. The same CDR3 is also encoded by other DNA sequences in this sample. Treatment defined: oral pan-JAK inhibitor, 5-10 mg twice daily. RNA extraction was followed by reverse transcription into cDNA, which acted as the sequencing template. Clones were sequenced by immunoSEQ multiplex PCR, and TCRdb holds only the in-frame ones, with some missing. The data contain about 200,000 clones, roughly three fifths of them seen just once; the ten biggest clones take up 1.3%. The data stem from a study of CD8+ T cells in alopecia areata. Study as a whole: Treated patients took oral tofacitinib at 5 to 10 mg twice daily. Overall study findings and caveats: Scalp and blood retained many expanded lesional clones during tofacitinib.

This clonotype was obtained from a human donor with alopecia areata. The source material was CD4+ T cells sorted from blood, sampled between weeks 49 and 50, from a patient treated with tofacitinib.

The CDR3 loop is CAWRGGQGQETQYF. CDR3 bases: TGTGCCTGGAGAGGGGGACAGGGTCAAGAGACCCAGTACTTC. The rearrangement joins TRBV30 to TRBJ2-5; the match to TRBD1 covers 9 bases. V shed 3 bases and J 2 bases; nucleotides not matched to a gene: 4. The CDR3 loop spans 14 amino acids. The V gene's germline CDR1 is GTSNPN and CDR2 SVGIG (reference sequence).